Listed below are T cell receptor beta chains from one sample, sequenced in a study of CXCR3-negative and CXCR3-positive naive CD8 T cells. TCRdb re-analyzed the 5' RACE reads; it lists each CDR3 protein once, without DNA. The sample's table shows over 100,000 distinct CDR3 sequences. Sequenced: naive CXCR3- CD8+ T cells from blood. These receptors were collected from a human donor in good health. Some clones in this sample may be carry-over from other donors' samples. CDR3s include the opening cysteine and the closing phenylalanine or tryptophan.

v_call: TRBV29-1
j_call: TRBJ2-2
cdr3_aa: CSAPGTVDTGELFF

v_call: TRBV29-1
j_call: TRBJ1-1
cdr3_aa: CSATDSGTEAFF

v_call: TRBV7-9
j_call: TRBJ2-7
cdr3_aa: CASSLEGFKVDEQYF

v_call: TRBV5-1
j_call: TRBJ1-1
cdr3_aa: CASTFQTGGNEAFF

v_call: TRBV14
j_call: TRBJ1-1
cdr3_aa: CASSFRIESEAFF

v_call: TRBV7-2
j_call: TRBJ2-5
cdr3_aa: CASTTGRWRGGEETQYF

v_call: TRBV14
j_call: TRBJ2-7
cdr3_aa: CASSQASGTAYEQYF

v_call: TRBV28
j_call: TRBJ1-1
cdr3_aa: CASSLHLRTGTNTEAFF

v_call: TRBV29-1
j_call: TRBJ1-2
cdr3_aa: CSVVGGPFYGYTF

v_call: TRBV18
j_call: TRBJ2-3
cdr3_aa: CASSHGTDFTDTQYF

v_call: TRBV29-1
j_call: TRBJ2-7
cdr3_aa: CSVDSGTDTYEQYF

v_call: TRBV9
j_call: TRBJ1-1
cdr3_aa: CASSLGQGTEAFF

v_call: TRBV29-1
j_call: TRBJ2-7
cdr3_aa: CSVESVGQGYEQYF

v_call: TRBV7-6
j_call: TRBJ2-3
cdr3_aa: CASSLVGQETDTQYF

v_call: TRBV15
j_call: TRBJ1-4
cdr3_aa: CATSTPGQGYEKLFF

v_call: TRBV7-9
j_call: TRBJ2-1
cdr3_aa: CASRGESGLVNNEQFF

v_call: TRBV10-3
j_call: TRBJ2-5
cdr3_aa: CASRTDEETQYF

v_call: TRBV28
j_call: TRBJ2-1
cdr3_aa: CASSRISNEQFF

v_call: TRBV5-5
j_call: TRBJ2-2
cdr3_aa: CASSSFMEWNTGELFF

v_call: TRBV29-1
j_call: TRBJ2-3
cdr3_aa: CSVEGGLRGGPTDTQYF

v_call: TRBV7-9
j_call: TRBJ2-5
cdr3_aa: CASSRDREKETQYF

v_call: TRBV7-9
j_call: TRBJ2-1
cdr3_aa: CASTRQVGGNEQFF

v_call: TRBV7-2
j_call: TRBJ2-7
cdr3_aa: CASSLASTYEQYF

v_call: TRBV6-2/TRBV6-3
j_call: TRBJ2-3
cdr3_aa: CASSPEMPDPSDTQYF

v_call: TRBV4-1
j_call: TRBJ2-1
cdr3_aa: CASSQRSRMGFSDEQFF

v_call: TRBV7-9
j_call: TRBJ2-1
cdr3_aa: CASTIPAGGSHNEQFF

v_call: TRBV6-1
j_call: TRBJ1-2
cdr3_aa: CASSSDLYGYTF

v_call: TRBV3-1
j_call: TRBJ1-1
cdr3_aa: CASSQGGTEAFF

v_call: TRBV28
j_call: TRBJ1-4
cdr3_aa: CASSYQGTNEKLFF

v_call: TRBV4-1
j_call: TRBJ2-1
cdr3_aa: CASSSGQPNEQFF

v_call: TRBV4-1
j_call: TRBJ2-7
cdr3_aa: CASSQEVPNPTYEQYF

v_call: TRBV5-5
j_call: TRBJ2-7
cdr3_aa: CASSLGPIDEQYF

v_call: TRBV25-1
j_call: TRBJ2-3
cdr3_aa: CASTTSGGFTDTQYF

v_call: TRBV11-2
j_call: TRBJ1-3
cdr3_aa: CASSLEHDSGNTIYF

v_call: TRBV27
j_call: TRBJ2-7
cdr3_aa: CASSIGQPYEQYF

v_call: TRBV29-1
j_call: TRBJ1-2
cdr3_aa: CSVEQTEGYTF

v_call: TRBV7-2
j_call: TRBJ2-7
cdr3_aa: CASSLTGDGYEQYF

v_call: TRBV6-2/TRBV6-3
j_call: TRBJ1-5
cdr3_aa: CASSYLDGVAQHF

v_call: TRBV7-9
j_call: TRBJ2-7
cdr3_aa: CASGLRAGGTYEQYF

v_call: TRBV13
j_call: TRBJ2-1
cdr3_aa: CASSPRGSGGFYNEQFF

v_call: TRBV5-5
j_call: TRBJ2-2
cdr3_aa: CASSPTGLAGGELFF

v_call: TRBV4-3
j_call: TRBJ2-1
cdr3_aa: CASSQDFPALAGNEQFF

v_call: TRBV4-1
j_call: TRBJ1-1
cdr3_aa: CASSQEGRQVFEAFF

v_call: TRBV7-6
j_call: TRBJ2-7
cdr3_aa: CASSLGSTSYEQYF

v_call: TRBV30
j_call: TRBJ1-2
cdr3_aa: CAWSSGTGVYGYTF

v_call: TRBV9
j_call: TRBJ1-3
cdr3_aa: CASSVDDSGNTIYF

v_call: TRBV24-1
j_call: TRBJ2-1
cdr3_aa: CATSGGGGSYNEQFF

v_call: TRBV7-2
j_call: TRBJ2-5
cdr3_aa: CASSLGVLGSETQYF

v_call: TRBV28
j_call: TRBJ2-1
cdr3_aa: CASSPLWRSPYNEQFF

v_call: TRBV9
j_call: TRBJ1-1
cdr3_aa: CASSFSKMNTEAFF

v_call: TRBV12-5
j_call: TRBJ1-3
cdr3_aa: CASGLVPGFDSGNTIYF

v_call: TRBV7-9
j_call: TRBJ1-1
cdr3_aa: CASSLGLTDTEAFF